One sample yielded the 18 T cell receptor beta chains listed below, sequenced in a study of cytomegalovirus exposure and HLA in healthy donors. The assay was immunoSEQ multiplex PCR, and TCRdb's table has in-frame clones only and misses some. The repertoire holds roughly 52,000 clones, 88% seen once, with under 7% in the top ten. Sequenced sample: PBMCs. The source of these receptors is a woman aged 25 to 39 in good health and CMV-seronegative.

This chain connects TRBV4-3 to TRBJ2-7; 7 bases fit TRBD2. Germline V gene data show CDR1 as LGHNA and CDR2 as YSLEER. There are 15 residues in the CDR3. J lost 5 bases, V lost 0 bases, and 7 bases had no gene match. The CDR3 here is CASSQDRPGRDEQYF. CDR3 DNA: TGCGCCAGCAGCCAAGATCGGCCGGGGAGGGACGAGCAGTACTTC.

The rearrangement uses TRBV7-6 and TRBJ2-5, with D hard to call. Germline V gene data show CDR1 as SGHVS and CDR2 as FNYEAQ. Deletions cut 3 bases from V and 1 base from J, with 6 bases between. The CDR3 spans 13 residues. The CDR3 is CASSFSRQETQYF. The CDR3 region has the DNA TGTGCCAGCAGCTTCAGTCGCCAAGAGACCCAGTACTTC.

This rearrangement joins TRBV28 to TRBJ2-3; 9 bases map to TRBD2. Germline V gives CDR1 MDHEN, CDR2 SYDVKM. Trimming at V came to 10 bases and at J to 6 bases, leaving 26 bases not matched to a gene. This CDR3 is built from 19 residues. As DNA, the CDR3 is TGTGCCACCCTCCATCTCATAGCGGGAGACCCCTCAGGACCGGATACGCAGTATTTT. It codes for CATLHLIAGDPSGPDTQYF.

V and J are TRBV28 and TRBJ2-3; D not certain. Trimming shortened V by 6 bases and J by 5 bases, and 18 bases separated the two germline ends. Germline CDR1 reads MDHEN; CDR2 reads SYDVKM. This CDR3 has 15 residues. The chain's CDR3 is CASRPRLERKDTQYF. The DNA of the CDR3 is TGTGCCAGCAGGCCTAGACTGGAGAGGAAAGATACGCAGTATTTT.

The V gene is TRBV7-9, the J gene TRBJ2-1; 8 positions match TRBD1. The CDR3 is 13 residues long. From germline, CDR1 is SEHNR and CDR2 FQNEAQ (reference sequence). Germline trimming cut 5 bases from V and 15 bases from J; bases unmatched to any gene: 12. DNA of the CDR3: TGTGCCAGCAGCCGAGACCCGGGACAGGTACGGTTCTTC. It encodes CASSRDPGQVRFF.

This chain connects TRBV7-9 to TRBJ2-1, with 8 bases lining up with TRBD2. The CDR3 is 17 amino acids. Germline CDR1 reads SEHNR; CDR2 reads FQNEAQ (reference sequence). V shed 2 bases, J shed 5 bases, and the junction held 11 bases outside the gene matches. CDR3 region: CASSLSVLAALNNEQFF. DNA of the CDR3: TGTGCCAGCAGCTTATCTGTACTAGCGGCCCTTAACAATGAGCAGTTCTTC.

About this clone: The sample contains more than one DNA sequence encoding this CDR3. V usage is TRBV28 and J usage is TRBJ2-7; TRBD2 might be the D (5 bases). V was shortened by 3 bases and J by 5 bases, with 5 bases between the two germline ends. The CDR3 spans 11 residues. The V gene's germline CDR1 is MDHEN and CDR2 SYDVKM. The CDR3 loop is CASSLGDEQYF. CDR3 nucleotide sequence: TGTGCCAGCAGTTTGGGAGACGAGCAGTACTTC.

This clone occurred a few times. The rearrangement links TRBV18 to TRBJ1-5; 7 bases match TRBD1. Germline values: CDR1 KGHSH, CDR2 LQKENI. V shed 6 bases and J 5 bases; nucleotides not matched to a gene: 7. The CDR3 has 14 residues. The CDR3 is CASSLTGDYQPQHF. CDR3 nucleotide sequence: TGTGCCAGCTCCCTCACAGGGGATTATCAGCCCCAGCATTTT.

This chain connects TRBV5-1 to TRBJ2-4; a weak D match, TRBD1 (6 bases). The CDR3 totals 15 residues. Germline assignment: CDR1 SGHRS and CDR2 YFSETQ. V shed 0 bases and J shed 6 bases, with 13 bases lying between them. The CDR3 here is CASSLEPQGVNIQYF. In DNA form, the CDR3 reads TGCGCCAGCAGCTTGGAACCACAGGGAGTAAACATTCAGTACTTC.

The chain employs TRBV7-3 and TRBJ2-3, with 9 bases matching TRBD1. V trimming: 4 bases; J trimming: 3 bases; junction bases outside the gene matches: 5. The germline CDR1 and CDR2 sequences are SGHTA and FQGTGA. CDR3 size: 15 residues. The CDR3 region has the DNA TGTGCCAGCAGCTACGGACAGGGGTCAACAGATACGCAGTATTTT. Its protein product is CASSYGQGSTDTQYF.

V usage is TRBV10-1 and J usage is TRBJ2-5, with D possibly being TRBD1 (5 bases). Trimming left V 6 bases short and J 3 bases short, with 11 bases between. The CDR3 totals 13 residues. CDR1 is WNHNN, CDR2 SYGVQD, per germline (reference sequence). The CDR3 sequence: CASSPRAEETQYF. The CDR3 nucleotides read TGCGCCAGCAGCCCCAGGGCCGAAGAGACCCAGTACTTC.

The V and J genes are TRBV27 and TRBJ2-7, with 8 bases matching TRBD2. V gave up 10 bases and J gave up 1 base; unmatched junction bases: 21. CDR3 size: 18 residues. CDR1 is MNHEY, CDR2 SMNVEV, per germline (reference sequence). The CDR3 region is CANLNPNDSGATSYEQYF. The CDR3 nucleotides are TGTGCCAACCTAAACCCCAATGATAGCGGGGCGACTTCCTACGAGCAGTACTTC.

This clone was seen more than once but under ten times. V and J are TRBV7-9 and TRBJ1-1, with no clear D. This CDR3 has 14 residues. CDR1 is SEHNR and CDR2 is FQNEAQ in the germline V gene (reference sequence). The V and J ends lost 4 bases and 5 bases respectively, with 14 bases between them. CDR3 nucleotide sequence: TGTGCCAGCAGCTCACGGGCCGGGAGGACTGAAGCTTTCTTT. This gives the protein CASSSRAGRTEAFF.

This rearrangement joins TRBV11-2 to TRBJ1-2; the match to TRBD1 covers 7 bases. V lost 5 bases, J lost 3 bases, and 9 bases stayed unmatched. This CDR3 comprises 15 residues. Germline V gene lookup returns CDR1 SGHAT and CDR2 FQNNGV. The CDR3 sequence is CASSQGTELYYGYTF. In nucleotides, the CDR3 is TGTGCCAGCAGCCAAGGGACAGAACTTTACTATGGCTACACCTTC.

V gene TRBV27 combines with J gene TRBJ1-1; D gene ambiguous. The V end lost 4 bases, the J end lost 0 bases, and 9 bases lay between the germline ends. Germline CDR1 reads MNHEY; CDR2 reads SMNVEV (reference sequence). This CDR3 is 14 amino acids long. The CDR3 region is CASSSALMNTEAFF. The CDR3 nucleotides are TGTGCCAGCAGTTCGGCACTAATGAACACTGAAGCTTTCTTT.

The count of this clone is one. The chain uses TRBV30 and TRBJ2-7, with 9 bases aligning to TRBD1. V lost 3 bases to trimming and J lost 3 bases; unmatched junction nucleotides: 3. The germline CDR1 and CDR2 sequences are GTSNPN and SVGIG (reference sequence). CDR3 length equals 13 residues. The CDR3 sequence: CAWSPGQGYEQYF. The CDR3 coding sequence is TGTGCCTGGAGCCCGGGACAGGGCTACGAGCAGTACTTC.

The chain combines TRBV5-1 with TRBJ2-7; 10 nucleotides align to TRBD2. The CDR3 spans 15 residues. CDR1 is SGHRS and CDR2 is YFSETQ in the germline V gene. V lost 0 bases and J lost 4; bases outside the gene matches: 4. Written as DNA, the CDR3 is TGCGCCAGCAGCTTGGACGGGACTAGCGTATACGAGCAGTACTTC. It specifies CASSLDGTSVYEQYF.

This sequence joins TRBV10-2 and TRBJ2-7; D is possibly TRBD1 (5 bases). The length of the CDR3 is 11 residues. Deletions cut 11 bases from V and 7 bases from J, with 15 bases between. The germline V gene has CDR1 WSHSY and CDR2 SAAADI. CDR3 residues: CAGGTGREQYF. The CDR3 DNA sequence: TGCGCCGGCGGTACAGGTCGGGAGCAGTACTTC.